These 27 T cell receptor beta chains came from one sample sequenced in a study of patients and donors after allogeneic stem cell transplantation. TCRdb called the RT-PCR reads again in MiXCR, with one record for every CDR3 protein. The profile shows 25,000 to 30,000 distinct CDR3 sequences, about 8% of them singletons. The sequenced material came from blood, either unsorted or a sorted T cell fraction (not recorded which). These receptors originate from a human donor who was either an allogeneic HSCT recipient or a stem cell or donor lymphocyte infusion donor (not recorded which). It is not recorded whose cells these are; they may come from a transplant donor.

The CDR3 spells CASSLGRARSSYEQYF. The CDR3 nucleotides are TGTGCCAGCAGCTTAGGGAGGGCGAGGAGCTCCTACGAGCAGTACTTC. The J gene is TRBJ2-7, the V gene TRBV7-6, with D possibly matching TRBD2 (6 bases). CDR3 length equals 16 residues. Trimming cost V 1 base and J 0 bases, with 13 bases left between them. CDR1 SGHVS and CDR2 FNYEAQ come from the germline V gene.

This sequence joins TRBV18 and TRBJ2-7; 8 bases match TRBD1. Germline V CDR1 and CDR2: KGHSH, LQKENI. V trimming: 2 bases; J trimming: 7 bases; junction bases outside the gene matches: 10. The CDR3 covers 15 residues. The CDR3 region has the DNA TGTGCCAGCTCACCAGCAGGACAGGGAGTGTCTGAGCAGTACTTC. It specifies CASSPAGQGVSEQYF.

This clonotype showed up just a few times. The chain uses TRBV9 and TRBJ1-2, with 7 bases that match TRBD1. The CDR3 has 14 amino acids. In germline, CDR1 is SGDLS, CDR2 YYNGEE. V was clipped by 2 bases and J by 5 bases; unmatched bases: 6. CDR3: CASSVGSGGYGYTF. CDR3 nucleotide sequence: TGTGCCAGCAGCGTGGGATCAGGGGGATATGGCTACACCTTC.

The chain recombines TRBV11-3 with TRBJ2-7; no clear D. The CDR3 has 15 residues. V shed 1 base and J shed 3 bases, with 13 bases lying between them. Germline assignment: CDR1 SGHNT and CDR2 YENEEA. This CDR3 reads CASSLGLLSNYEQYF. CDR3 in DNA: TGTGCCAGCAGCTTAGGTTTGCTGTCCAACTACGAGCAGTACTTC.

The rearrangement uses TRBV7-2 and TRBJ2-1; D possibly matches TRBD1 or TRBD2 (5 bases each). Deletions cut 5 bases from V and 5 bases from J, with 10 bases between. This CDR3 is 13 amino acids long. Germline values: CDR1 SGHTA, CDR2 FQGNSA. The CDR3 region has the DNA TGTGCCAGCAGCCCGGGGCCCGACAATGAGCAGTTCTTC. Amino acid sequence: CASSPGPDNEQFF.

The rearrangement joins TRBV28 to TRBJ1-2; D uncertain. CDR1 and CDR2 from the germline V gene are MDHEN and SYDVKM. V was clipped by 0 bases and J by 8 bases, with 7 bases between them. The CDR3 has 12 residues. The CDR3 coding sequence is TGTGCCAGCAGTTTATGGGCAGGAGGCTACACCTTC. The encoded protein is CASSLWAGGYTF.

The V call is TRBV7-9, the J call TRBJ1-5; a weak D match, TRBD1 (5 bases). This CDR3 spans 15 amino acids. Trimming took 6 bases from V and 5 from J, leaving 17 bases between them. Germline V gives CDR1 SEHNR, CDR2 FQNEAQ (reference sequence). The CDR3 here is CASSPLGGAYQPQHF. CDR3 in DNA: TGTGCCAGCAGTCCCCTGGGGGGTGCCTATCAGCCCCAGCATTTT.

This clonotype has at least ten counts. J is TRBJ1-5 and V is TRBV2; the D is unclear. The V gene's germline CDR1 is SNHLY and CDR2 FYNNEI. The V and J ends lost 7 bases and 0 bases respectively, with 13 bases between them. The CDR3 is 15 amino acids. The CDR3 nucleotides read TGTGCCAGCAAGAAACATCCGAATAGCAATCAGCCCCAGCATTTT. Translated, it gives CASKKHPNSNQPQHF.

The chain couples TRBV28 to TRBJ2-7; TRBD1 aligns across 9 bases. Looked up from germline, CDR1 is MDHEN and CDR2 is SYDVKM. There are 15 residues in the CDR3. The V gene end was trimmed by 2 bases and the J gene end by 3 bases; junction bases not matched to a gene: 5. As DNA, the CDR3 is TGTGCCAGCAGTTTACCACAGGGGGCGATCTACGAGCAGTACTTC. Its protein product is CASSLPQGAIYEQYF.

The chain combines TRBV7-9 with TRBJ2-7, with D tentatively TRBD1 or TRBD2 (5 bases each). Germline V gene data show CDR1 as SEHNR and CDR2 as FQNEAQ (reference sequence). The CDR3 contains 14 residues. The V end lost 5 bases, the J end lost 5 bases, and 16 bases lay between the germline ends. The CDR3 DNA sequence: TGTGCCAGCAGCCTAACCGAGGGGTCCCACGAGCAGTACTTC. Its protein is CASSLTEGSHEQYF.

This clonotype was seen more than once but under ten times. The chain joins TRBV5-1 to TRBJ1-1, with D tentatively TRBD1 (6 bases). Germline V gene data show CDR1 as SGHRS and CDR2 as YFSETQ. The CDR3 is made up of 16 amino acids. V shed 0 bases and J shed 4 bases, with 16 bases lying between them. CDR3 region: CASSLGQAGGGTEAFF. In DNA, the CDR3 is TGCGCCAGCAGCTTGGGACAGGCCGGGGGGGGCACTGAAGCTTTCTTT.

The sample holds many counts of this clonotype. V gene TRBV12-3 or TRBV12-4 combines with J gene TRBJ1-2, with D tentatively TRBD1 (5 bases). This CDR3 has 13 amino acids. V lost 4 bases and J 3 bases, leaving 9 bases between the germline ends. CDR3: CASSSGFDYGYTF. Written as DNA, the CDR3 is TGTGCCAGCAGTTCAGGGTTTGACTATGGCTACACCTTC.

This clonotype was observed at least ten times. This chain connects TRBV19 to TRBJ1-4; D is perhaps TRBD1 (5 bases). The ends were cut back, 10 bases at V and 4 bases at J, with 13 bases in the middle. Germline CDR1 and CDR2: LNHDA and SQIVND (reference sequence). The CDR3 is 13 residues long. In nucleotides, the CDR3 is TGTGCCACTACGACAGACCATAATGAAAAACTGTTTTTT. Translation: CATTTDHNEKLFF.

This clonotype was observed at least ten times. V gene TRBV7-9 combines with J gene TRBJ1-3; D ambiguous. This CDR3 is 12 amino acids long. Germline loops: CDR1 SEHNR, CDR2 FQNEAQ (reference sequence). V lost 6 bases and J 4 bases, leaving 7 bases between the germline ends. The CDR3 is CASSPQGNTIYF. In DNA, the CDR3 is TGTGCCAGCAGTCCACAGGGAAACACCATATATTTT. The entire variable domain, with the rest obtained from reference TRBV7-9 and TRBJ1-3, is as follows: DTGVSQNPRHKITKRGQNVTFRCDPISEHNRLYWYRQTLGQGPEFLTYFQNEAQLEKSRLLSDRFSAERPKGSFSTLEIQRTEQGDSAMYLCASSPQGNTIYFGEGSWLTVV.

The chain links TRBV3-1 to TRBJ1-4; tentative D call: TRBD1 (5 bases). The CDR3 is 14 amino acids. V was pared by 6 bases and J by 8 bases, with 16 bases between. The germline CDR1 and CDR2 sequences are LGHDT and YNNKEL (reference sequence). The DNA of the CDR3 is TGTGCCAGCAGGCGAAGCGGGGCCGGGGAAAAACTGTTTTTT. Translation gives CASRRSGAGEKLFF.

This clonotype was seen repeatedly, ten times or more. The gene calls are TRBV18 and TRBJ2-3, with a possible D match to TRBD2 (5 bases). CDR3 length: 18 residues. Germline V gives CDR1 KGHSH, CDR2 LQKENI. Deletions cut 3 bases from V and 2 bases from J, with 21 bases between. The CDR3 DNA reads as TGTGCCAGCTCACCTAGGGCCCTCTCCGGGAAGTACACAGATACGCAGTATTTT. Its protein is CASSPRALSGKYTDTQYF.

In its sample, this clonotype is medium-sized. The genes are TRBV7-8 and TRBJ2-7; 14 bases agree with TRBD2. Germline CDR1 reads SGHVS; CDR2 reads FQNEAQ. The CDR3 sequence is 17 residues long. V lost 1 base and J lost 2; bases outside the gene matches: 4. This CDR3 is CASSLDAGLAGAYEQYF. CDR3 coding DNA: TGTGCCAGCAGCTTAGACGCGGGACTAGCGGGGGCCTACGAGCAGTACTTC.

This clonotype was picked up a small number of times. The rearrangement joins TRBV28 to TRBJ1-5, with D perhaps TRBD1 (5 bases). V lost 5 bases, J lost 7 bases, and 18 bases lay in between. In germline, CDR1 is MDHEN, CDR2 SYDVKM. The CDR3 loop spans 15 amino acids. This CDR3 is CASSGPGGRRQPQHF. Written as DNA, the CDR3 is TGTGCCAGCAGTGGGCCGGGGGGTCGGCGGCAGCCCCAGCATTTT.

The rearrangement uses TRBV5-1 and TRBJ2-2; 8 positions match TRBD1. Germline trimming cut 0 bases from V and 7 bases from J; bases unmatched to any gene: 8. Germline V lookup: CDR1 SGHRS, CDR2 YFSETQ. This CDR3 spans 16 amino acids. The CDR3 reads CASSLAGQGAGGELFF. For the CDR3, the DNA is TGCGCCAGCAGCTTGGCCGGTCAGGGGGCTGGCGGGGAGCTGTTTTTT.

The chain uses TRBV6-1 and TRBJ2-1; D might be TRBD2 (6 bases). Germline V gene data show CDR1 as MNHNS and CDR2 as SASEGT. V was cut by 2 bases and J by 0 bases, with 8 bases left in between. This CDR3 is 15 amino acids long. The CDR3 spells CASSERGSSYNEQFF. Written as DNA, the CDR3 is TGTGCCAGCAGTGAACGGGGGAGCTCCTACAATGAGCAGTTCTTC.

This clonotype has ten or more counts. The V gene is TRBV20-1, the J gene TRBJ1-4; 8 nucleotides agree with TRBD1. V lost 0 bases and J lost 10; bases outside the gene matches: 10. CDR1 and CDR2 from the germline V gene are DFQATT and SNEGSKA (reference sequence). The CDR3 totals 15 residues. The CDR3 region is CSARDLRQGAGKLFF. CDR3 DNA sequence: TGCAGTGCTAGAGATCTTCGGCAGGGGGCGGGAAAACTGTTTTTT.

The genes are TRBV12-3 or TRBV12-4 and TRBJ2-7; D is possibly TRBD1 (6 bases). The germline V and J ends were trimmed by 6 bases and 1 base, with 10 bases remaining between them. The CDR3 is 13 residues long. The CDR3 reads CASSQGKSYEQYF. The CDR3 DNA is TGTGCCAGCAGCCAGGGGAAATCCTACGAGCAGTACTTC.

The chain joins TRBV2 to TRBJ2-5; 14 bases are shared with TRBD2. V shed 5 bases, J shed 3 bases, and the junction held 14 bases outside the gene matches. Germline loops: CDR1 SNHLY, CDR2 FYNNEI. This CDR3 has 19 amino acids. The DNA for the CDR3 is TGTGCCAGCAGTCCTAAGACTAGCGGGGGGGTAAAACAAAAAGAGACCCAGTACTTC. Its translation is CASSPKTSGGVKQKETQYF.

The table lists this clonotype with a few counts. V gene TRBV20-1 combines with J gene TRBJ1-1; 8 bases are shared with TRBD1. The J segment lost 11 bases and the V segment lost 3 bases, leaving 5 bases of the junction unmatched. CDR1 is DFQATT and CDR2 is SNEGSKA in the germline V gene (reference sequence). The CDR3 spans 11 residues. CDR3 sequence reads: CSASLQGAAFF. Written as DNA, the CDR3 is TGCAGTGCTAGTCTCCAGGGGGCGGCTTTCTTT.

This clonotype was found many times. The rearrangement uses TRBV12-3 or TRBV12-4 and TRBJ2-7; maybe TRBD1 (6 bases). Trimming removed 5 bases at V and 0 bases at J, with 14 bases between. CDR3 length equals 15 residues. CDR3 region: CASSPERGSSYEQYF. The CDR3 nucleotides are TGTGCCAGCAGTCCCGAGAGGGGGTCCTCCTACGAGCAGTACTTC.

The J gene is TRBJ1-2, the V gene TRBV20-1; TRBD1 agrees at 11 bases. The CDR3 sequence is 14 residues long. Per germline, CDR1 DFQATT and CDR2 SNEGSKA (reference sequence). V lost 5 bases to trimming and J lost 3 bases; unmatched junction nucleotides: 5. The DNA of the CDR3 is TGCAGTGCTCCCGGACAGGGGGCGCACTATGGCTACACCTTC. This codes for CSAPGQGAHYGYTF.

This clonotype was seen a handful of times. J is TRBJ1-5 and V is TRBV20-1; D not resolved. The CDR3 sequence is 15 residues long. Germline CDR1 reads DFQATT; CDR2 reads SNEGSKA (reference sequence). V gave up 6 bases and J gave up 4 bases, with 19 bases separating them. The CDR3 sequence is CSAGGRLTGNQPQHF. In nucleotides, the CDR3 is TGCAGTGCGGGCGGTCGGCTAACGGGGAATCAGCCCCAGCATTTT.